This section outlines one T cell receptor (beta chain) sequence together with its context. The data derive from a study of cytomegalovirus exposure and HLA in healthy donors. Looking at the study overall: An analysis done earlier identified some 120 million unique TCR beta sequences from about 179 million T cells.

Germline values: CDR1 LNHDA, CDR2 SQIVND (reference sequence). V dropped 3 bases and J dropped 8 bases, with 8 bases sitting between them. There are 12 residues in the CDR3. PCR was performed using 60 Vbeta and 13 Jbeta primers. The repertoire was sequenced with immunoSEQ multiplex PCR; TCRdb's copy has only in-frame clones and lacks some. The sample records about 130,000 clones, about 73% being singletons. The chain carries TRBV19 and TRBJ1-5; D is unresolved. Sequenced input: PBMCs. The TCR was taken from a woman between 50 and 59 years old in good health and CMV-seropositive. CDR3 protein: CASSMNLEPQHF. The CDR3, as DNA: TGTGCCAGTAGTATGAATCTAGAGCCCCAGCATTTT.